The rows below give T cell receptor beta chains drawn from one sample of a study of OX40 agonist ivuxolimab in advanced cancers. Method: immunoSEQ multiplex PCR; TCRdb's copy keeps in-frame clones and lacks some. The table includes approximately 84,000 clones, about four fifths detected once. Sample: CD4+ or CD8+ T cells sorted from blood, taken in a trial of the OX40 agonist ivuxolimab. These receptors originate from an adult with an advanced solid tumor such as melanoma, head and neck, liver or kidney cancer. Each CDR3 is given with its conserved first and last residue. A D gene is named only where the DNA matches it firmly. Clone size is not always given. Where it is, it says once, few, many or a class for expanded clones.

cdr3_nt | cdr3_aa | j_call | clone_size | cdr3_length | d_call | v_call
TGTGCCAGCAGTGACAGGGGGCAGCTAGCTGGAAACACCATATATTTT | CASSDRGQLAGNTIYF | TRBJ1-3 | . | 16 | TRBD1 | TRBV6-1
TGTGCCAGCAGTTTGAATCCGGGACAGCAGACAGATACGCAGTATTTT | CASSLNPGQQTDTQYF | TRBJ2-3 | . | 16 | TRBD1 | TRBV28
TGTGCCAGCAGCCTGTTTCGACAGGCCCAAGAGACCCAGTACTTC | CASSLFRQAQETQYF | TRBJ2-5 | once | 15 | . | TRBV13
TGCGCCAGCAGCCCTTACGGGGGCGGAGGAAACACCATATATTTT | CASSPYGGGGNTIYF | TRBJ1-3 | . | 15 | . | TRBV5-1
TGCAGCGTTCGTGACACTGAAGCTTTCTTT | CSVRDTEAFF | TRBJ1-1 | . | 10 | . | TRBV29-1
TGTGCCAGCAGTGATAAGGCTAGCGGGGGCTCAAACCAAGAGACCCAGTACTTC | CASSDKASGGSNQETQYF | TRBJ2-5 | once | 18 | TRBD2 | TRBV2
TGTGCCAGCAGATTGACAGGCAACACTGAAGCTTTCTTT | CASRLTGNTEAFF | TRBJ1-1 | . | 13 | . | TRBV6-1
TGTGCCTGGACCCGAGGAGGTAATCAGCCCCAGCATTTT | CAWTRGGNQPQHF | TRBJ1-5 | few | 13 | . | TRBV30
TGTGCCAGCAGGACAGGGGGTACCTACAATGAGCAGTTCTTC | CASRTGGTYNEQFF | TRBJ2-1 | . | 14 | TRBD1 | TRBV6-1
TGTGCCAGCACCTCAGGGACAGGGACCCCAGATACGCAGTATTTT | CASTSGTGTPDTQYF | TRBJ2-3 | . | 15 | TRBD1 | TRBV6-5
TGTGCCTGGAGTGTGGTGGACAGTAATCAGCCCCAGCATTTT | CAWSVVDSNQPQHF | TRBJ1-5 | . | 14 | . | TRBV30
TGTGCGACCCGACAGGGTTCTGGGGCCAACGTCCTGACTTTC | CATRQGSGANVLTF | TRBJ2-6 | . | 14 | TRBD1 | TRBV10-3
TGCAGTGCTAGACTGAACACTGAAGCTTTCTTT | CSARLNTEAFF | TRBJ1-1 | . | 11 | . | TRBV20-1
TGTGCCTGGAGGCCCGCGGGCGTCTTACTCTCTGGAAACACCATATATTTT | CAWRPAGVLLSGNTIYF | TRBJ1-3 | . | 17 | . | TRBV30
TGTGCCACCTTCCGCAGGGGCCATCAGCCCCAGCATTTT | CATFRRGHQPQHF | TRBJ1-5 | . | 13 | . | TRBV28
TGTGCCAGCAGCTCGCTACAGGACCAAGAGACCCAGTACTTC | CASSSLQDQETQYF | TRBJ2-5 | few | 14 | . | TRBV7-2
TGTGCCAGCTCACCACCGAGCGGGGACTCTCGGGAGCAGTACTTC | CASSPPSGDSREQYF | TRBJ2-5 | . | 15 | TRBD2 | TRBV18
TGTGCCAGCACCCCACAGGGGACTAATGAAAAACTGTTTTTT | CASTPQGTNEKLFF | TRBJ1-4 | . | 14 | TRBD1 | TRBV7-9
TGTGCCAGCGGGACTAGCGGGGTCCGGATGTACTTC | CASGTSGVRMYF | TRBJ2-5 | . | 12 | TRBD2 | TRBV13
TGCGCCAGCAGCCCCGGGACTGAAACTAATGAAAAACTGTTTTTT | CASSPGTETNEKLFF | TRBJ1-4 | . | 15 | . | TRBV5-1
TGTGCCAGCAGTCCCGGCGACACGGGGAGGGAGACCCAGTACTTC | CASSPGDTGRETQYF | TRBJ2-5 | . | 15 | . | TRBV28
TGTGCCAGCAGCTTGTTAGGGGCGAGGATCACAGATACGCAGTATTTT | CASSLLGARITDTQYF | TRBJ2-3 | . | 16 | . | TRBV7-9
TGTGCCAGTAGTTTAGAGCCCCGGGACAGGGGCGATGAGCAGTTCTTC | CASSLEPRDRGDEQFF | TRBJ2-1 | . | 16 | TRBD1 | TRBV19
TGTGCCAGCAGTTTGTCTTCCTACGAGCAGTACTTC | CASSLSSYEQYF | TRBJ2-7 | . | 12 | . | TRBV27
TGTGCCAGCAGCTCTCAGGGTAATGAGCAGTTCTTC | CASSSQGNEQFF | TRBJ2-1 | few | 12 | . | TRBV7-2
TGCAGCGTTGAACTACGCGGGGGGGCACTGAATGAGCAGTTCTTC | CSVELRGGALNEQFF | TRBJ2-1 | . | 15 | TRBD2 | TRBV29-1
TGTGCCAGCAGCGTAGTGGCGGGCTCCTACAATGAGCAGTTCTTC | CASSVVAGSYNEQFF | TRBJ2-1 | . | 15 | . | TRBV9
TGCAGTGCTAGGAGAAACCAAGGGTTTTTT | CSARRNQGFF | TRBJ1-4 | . | 10 | . | TRBV20-1
TGTGCCAGCAGTCTCCAGGGGAACACCGGGGAGCTGTTTTTT | CASSLQGNTGELFF | TRBJ2-2 | . | 14 | . | TRBV27
TGTGCCAGCAGTTACTCTTTATTCTCTGGAAACACCATATATTTT | CASSYSLFSGNTIYF | TRBJ1-3 | few | 15 | . | TRBV6-5
TGTGCCAGCAGTTACACTGGAGATACGCAGTATTTT | CASSYTGDTQYF | TRBJ2-3 | once | 12 | . | TRBV6-5
TGTGCCAGCAGGCCACGTCAGGACCTCTACGAGCAGTACTTC | CASRPRQDLYEQYF | TRBJ2-7 | . | 14 | . | TRBV6-5
TGTGCCAGCGGGAGCCGGTTGGGGGTCTCGGCCAAAAACATTCAGTACTTC | CASGSRLGVSAKNIQYF | TRBJ2-4 | . | 17 | . | TRBV28
TGTGCCAGCAGCTCGGGACAGGGGATATCTGGCTACACCTTC | CASSSGQGISGYTF | TRBJ1-2 | once | 14 | TRBD1 | TRBV5-6
TGTGCCAGCAGCTTGTACAGGGGGTCTATGAACACTGAAGCTTTCTTT | CASSLYRGSMNTEAFF | TRBJ1-1 | once | 16 | TRBD1 | TRBV5-4
TGTGCCAGCTCACCTAGGGACCGCTACGAGCAGTACTTC | CASSPRDRYEQYF | TRBJ2-7 | once | 13 | . | TRBV18
TGTGCCAGCAGCAAAAGGGGTGGGGCCCCCGGCTTGGACACTGAAGCTTTCTTT | CASSKRGGAPGLDTEAFF | TRBJ1-1 | . | 18 | . | TRBV21-1
TGTGCCAGCAGCGGCACTAGCGGGGGAACAGATACGCAGTATTTT | CASSGTSGGTDTQYF | TRBJ2-3 | . | 15 | TRBD2 | TRBV9
TGTGCCAGCAGCCAAGAGCCCAACGGGGGCCTCAAGAGCGCAGATACGCAGTATTTT | CASSQEPNGGLKSADTQYF | TRBJ2-3 | once | 19 | . | TRBV4-2
TGTGCCAGCAGCCCATACTATGGGGGCGATAGCGGGGGGGCAGGAGATACGCAGTATTTT | CASSPYYGGDSGGAGDTQYF | TRBJ2-3 | . | 20 | TRBD2 | TRBV28
TGCAGCGGCGGTGGGCAGAAAACCGGGGAGCTGTTTTTT | CSGGGQKTGELFF | TRBJ2-2 | . | 13 | . | TRBV29-1
TGTGCCAGTAGTACCCACAGGGTTGGAGATACGCAGTATTTT | CASSTHRVGDTQYF | TRBJ2-3 | . | 14 | . | TRBV19